This entry lists 20 T cell receptor beta chains sequenced from one sample in a study of a mutant IDH1 vaccine in newly diagnosed glioma (TCRdb year 2021). This sample's time point label indicates: baseline, week 1 (first vaccination visit). This specimen's treatment or condition label, per the study, means: pre-vaccination baseline after standard-of-care therapy. Preparation of the library involved the immunoSEQ multiplex PCR assay. The table was pulled from immuneACCESS by TCRdb, which kept in-frame rearrangements only. Such tables lose some clones; where checked, under half of the loss comes from unresolved V genes, and the rest has no known cause. In all, the sample holds 30,000 to 35,000 clones, and around nine tenths of those were seen once. The ten biggest clones cover around 4.9% of the sample. The specimen was PBMCs, collected from a glioma patient treated with radiotherapy, temozolomide or both. The receptors originated from a middle-aged woman with glioma.

Only one count was recorded for this clone. The CDR3 is CASSAGGTEAFF. The CDR3 DNA reads as TGTGCCAGCAGCGCGGGGGGCACTGAAGCTTTCTTT. This chain joins TRBV9 and TRBJ1-1; D may be TRBD1 (5 bases). V was shortened by 3 bases and J by 4 bases, with 7 bases between the two germline ends. Per the germline V gene, CDR1 is SGDLS and CDR2 is YYNGEE. The CDR3 is made up of 12 amino acids.

The gene calls are TRBV4-2 and TRBJ2-2; D is undetermined. CDR1 is LGHNA and CDR2 is YNFKEQ in the germline V gene. Trimming took 1 base from V and 4 from J, leaving 7 bases between them. The CDR3 runs 14 residues. In DNA, the CDR3 is TGTGCCAGCAGCCAAGTTGCATCCACCGGGGAGCTGTTTTTT. Translated, it gives CASSQVASTGELFF.

The J gene is TRBJ2-7, the V gene TRBV5-1; 9 bases agree with TRBD1. CDR3 length equals 13 residues. The ends lost 4 bases at V and 5 bases at J; junction bases unmatched: 4. Germline loops: CDR1 SGHRS, CDR2 YFSETQ. This chain's CDR3 is CASSGTGTHEQYF. The CDR3 bases are TGCGCCAGCAGCGGGACAGGGACCCACGAGCAGTACTTC.

CDR3 coding DNA: TGCGCCAGCGGATACAGAAACACCGGGGAGCTGTTTTTT. Translation gives CASGYRNTGELFF. The rearrangement joins TRBV23-1 to TRBJ2-2; D remains unclear. TRBV23-1 counts as an open reading frame of uncertain function. This CDR3 region has 13 residues. Deletions cut 8 bases from V and 2 bases from J, with 9 bases between.

The chain recombines TRBV10-3 with TRBJ2-7; 7 bases map to TRBD1. Germline V lookup: CDR1 ENHRY, CDR2 SYGVKD. The ends lost 7 bases at V and 1 base at J; junction bases unmatched: 7. The CDR3 runs to 14 residues. CDR3 amino acids: CAIKAQGRSYEQYF. DNA of the CDR3: TGTGCCATCAAGGCACAGGGGCGATCCTACGAGCAGTACTTC.

To note about this clone: One end of the junction fails to match germline, which may point to a read error. V is TRBV7-7 and J is TRBJ1-1, with D hard to call. Germline assignment: CDR1 SSHAT and CDR2 FNYEAQ (reference sequence). The CDR3 sequence is 13 residues long. CDR3 in amino acids: CASTYSLNTEAFF. CDR3 nucleotide sequence: TGTGCTAGCACCTACTCCCTGAACACTGAAGCTTTCTTT.

The rearrangement links TRBV6-6 to TRBJ2-3, with TRBD2 identical over 12 bases. Germline V gives CDR1 MNHNY, CDR2 SVGAGI (reference sequence). The junction had 4 bases not matched to a gene; V was cut back by 6 bases and J by 0 bases. The CDR3 spans 16 residues. The CDR3 loop is CASRGLAGKSTDTQYF. CDR3 DNA sequence: TGTGCCAGCAGAGGACTAGCGGGAAAGAGCACAGATACGCAGTATTTT.

The chain joins TRBV6-1 to TRBJ2-7; perhaps TRBD2 as D (6 bases). The CDR3 is made up of 15 amino acids. V was cut by 4 bases and J by 2 bases, with 15 bases left in between. Germline V gene data show CDR1 as MNHNS and CDR2 as SASEGT. The CDR3 DNA follows: TGTGCCAGCAGTGTTGGAGCGGGTAAGCCCTACGAGCAGTACTTC. The encoded protein is CASSVGAGKPYEQYF.

The chain uses TRBV5-1 and TRBJ1-2; D gene unclear. This CDR3 is 12 amino acids long. Germline V gene lookup returns CDR1 SGHRS and CDR2 YFSETQ. Between the trimmed V and J ends, which lost 7 bases and 1 base, there was a span of 8 bases. The CDR3 coding sequence is TGCGCCAGCTCCCCAGTTAACTATGGCTACACCTTC. Its translation is CASSPVNYGYTF.

This clone was detected only a few times. The chain uses TRBV7-9 and TRBJ1-1; the D is unclear. Germline V gene lookup returns CDR1 SEHNR and CDR2 FQNEAQ (reference sequence). The CDR3 contains 14 residues. V lost 2 bases and J lost 1, with 8 bases in between. The CDR3 DNA reads as TGTGCCAGCAGCTTATCAGGTCCGAACACTGAAGCTTTCTTT. Its protein product is CASSLSGPNTEAFF.

Here the CDR3 reads CASSKSRLAGGPWRTSTEQYF. The CDR3 DNA follows: TGTGCCAGCAGCAAATCCCGTCTAGCGGGGGGTCCGTGGCGTACTTCCACCGAGCAGTACTTC. The chain joins TRBV21-1 to TRBJ2-7; the table calls TRBD2, which could not be checked here. TRBV21-1 is assigned pseudogene status. CDR3 size: 21 residues.

The chain uses TRBV7-6 and TRBJ1-2; D is perhaps TRBD1 (5 bases). The CDR3 has 14 residues. Trimming cost V 2 bases and J 7 bases, with 14 bases left between them. Germline V gives CDR1 SGHVS, CDR2 FNYEAQ. The CDR3 here is CASSLQLDSAGYTF. The CDR3 bases are TGTGCCAGCAGCTTACAGTTAGACAGCGCTGGCTACACCTTC.

The chain combines TRBV6-1 with TRBJ1-1, with unresolved D. The CDR3 length is 12 residues. In germline, CDR1 is MNHNS, CDR2 SASEGT. V was shortened by 7 bases and J by 1 base, with 7 bases between the two germline ends. This CDR3 reads CASTVGNTEAFF. In DNA form, the CDR3 reads TGTGCCAGCACTGTGGGGAACACTGAAGCTTTCTTT.

This clone was counted between two and nine times. CDR3 sequence: CASNGEAYEQYF. CDR3 DNA sequence: TGTGCCAGCAACGGGGAGGCGTACGAGCAGTACTTC. This chain uses TRBV5-4 with TRBJ2-7; possible D gene TRBD2, 6 bases. Between the trimmed V and J ends, which lost 6 bases and 4 bases, there was a span of 11 bases. Germline CDR1 and CDR2: SGHNT and YYREEE (reference sequence). This CDR3 has 12 residues.

The chain recombines TRBV30 with TRBJ1-2; D uncertain. The CDR3 is 11 amino acids. V gave up 4 bases and J gave up 2 bases, with 5 bases separating them. CDR1 and CDR2 from the germline V gene are GTSNPN and SVGIG (reference sequence). The DNA for the CDR3 is TGTGCCTGGAACAGCAACTATGGCTACACCTTC. As protein: CAWNSNYGYTF.

The chain recombines TRBV2 with TRBJ2-7; 7 bases align to TRBD2. V lost 1 base, J lost 7 bases, and 4 bases stayed unmatched. The germline V gene encodes CDR1 SNHLY and CDR2 FYNNEI. The CDR3 runs 13 residues. The CDR3 is CASSEGGAGEQYF. As DNA, the CDR3 is TGTGCCAGCAGTGAAGGAGGAGCGGGAGAGCAGTACTTC.

The chain carries TRBV28 and TRBJ1-1, with 7 positions matching TRBD1. The CDR3 is 15 residues long. The V gene end was trimmed by 2 bases and the J gene end by 4 bases; junction bases not matched to a gene: 7. Germline CDR1 is MDHEN and CDR2 is SYDVKM. The CDR3, as DNA: TGTGCCAGCAGTTTAGGAGGGGGCATGGCCACTGAAGCTTTCTTT. It specifies CASSLGGGMATEAFF.

A few counts support this clone. This chain joins TRBV18 and TRBJ1-1; 7 positions match TRBD1. V dropped 9 bases and J dropped 4; count of bases not matched to a gene: 11. CDR3 size: 14 residues. Germline V gene lookup returns CDR1 KGHSH and CDR2 LQKENI. DNA of the CDR3: TGTGCCAGTTCATACACAGGGGAGGGCACTGAAGCTTTCTTT. It specifies CASSYTGEGTEAFF.

This chain joins TRBV6-6 and TRBJ2-1, with no clear D. The CDR3 length is 13 residues. CDR1 and CDR2 (germline): MNHNY, SVGAGI (reference sequence). V was trimmed by 8 bases and J by 6 bases, leaving 14 bases between them. This CDR3 reads CASSGLTFNEQFF. CDR3 nucleotide sequence: TGTGCCAGCTCCGGTTTGACTTTCAATGAGCAGTTCTTC.

For the CDR3, the DNA is TGTGCCAGCAGTGAACGGCGGAGCTCCTACAATGAGCAGTTCTTC. It is translated as CASSERRSSYNEQFF. The chain links TRBV2 to TRBJ2-1; D gene uncertain. The CDR3 sequence is 15 residues long. V was clipped by 2 bases and J by 0 bases, with 8 bases between them. Germline V gene data show CDR1 as SNHLY and CDR2 as FYNNEI.